This is a list of T cell receptor beta chains from one sample in a study of post-analysis software for immune sequencing data. TCRdb analysed the PCR reads with MiXCR anew, one entry per CDR3 protein. The profile shows 600,000 to 750,000 distinct CDR3 sequences, over 45% of them singletons. Sequenced input: blood. The receptors here all came from a girl aged 2-15 years with multiple sclerosis. The CDR3 runs from the conserved cysteine through the conserved F or W. D genes are given only for firm matches. The size of a clone is reported for some rows only, either as once, few or many, or as a class for expanded clones.

abundance | j_gene | d_gene | v_gene | CDR3nt | CDR3aa
NA | TRBJ2-1 | NA | TRBV25-1 | TGTGCCAGCAGTGAATTCCCCCCGACGGACAATGAGCAGTTCTTC | CASSEFPPTDNEQFF
NA | TRBJ1-1 | NA | TRBV29-1 | TGCAGCGTTTTTGAAAGTGAAGCTTTCTTT | CSVFESEAFF
NA | TRBJ1-1 | TRBD1 | TRBV7-9 | TGTGCCAGCAGCTTCAAATCGACAGGGCCGAACACTGAAGCTTTCTTT | CASSFKSTGPNTEAFF
few | TRBJ2-5 | NA | TRBV2 | TGTGCCAGCAGTGAAGGCTCTCAAGAGACCCAGTACTTC | CASSEGSQETQYF
NA | TRBJ2-3 | NA | TRBV5-5 | TGTGCCAGCAGCTTGGAAAGCGTAGCTAGGACCACAGATACGCAGTATTTT | CASSLESVARTTDTQYF
few | TRBJ2-3 | TRBD2 | TRBV12-3/TRBV12-4 | TGTGCCAGCAGTCGGACTAGCGGATACACAGATACGCAGTATTTT | CASSRTSGYTDTQYF
NA | TRBJ2-1 | NA | TRBV30 | TGTGCCTGGAGTTGGAGGGAGGCAGATGAGCAGTTCTTC | CAWSWREADEQFF
NA | TRBJ2-7 | TRBD1 | TRBV6-5 | TGTGCCAGCAGGGACAGGCTATCCGGCGAGCAGTACTTC | CASRDRLSGEQYF
NA | TRBJ2-5 | TRBD2 | TRBV6-1 | TGTGCCAGCAGTGAAGATAGCGGGGGGCCCGCGATGCAGTACTTC | CASSEDSGGPAMQYF
few | TRBJ1-3 | NA | TRBV4-1 | TGCGCCAGCAGCCCCCTTGGGACTACATTACCGGGAAACACCATATATTTT | CASSPLGTTLPGNTIYF
NA | TRBJ2-1 | NA | TRBV5-1 | TGCGCCAGCAGATTGGGACGGGGAACCTACAATGAGCAGTTCTTC | CASRLGRGTYNEQFF
NA | TRBJ2-7 | NA | TRBV11-2 | TGTGCCAGCAGCCCTCTCCGGGATCCCTACGAGCAGTACTTC | CASSPLRDPYEQYF
NA | TRBJ2-4 | TRBD1 | TRBV3-1 | TGTGCCAGCAGCCAAGAGGGACAGGTTGGCATTCAGTACTTC | CASSQEGQVGIQYF
once | TRBJ2-3 | TRBD1 | TRBV4-3 | TGCGCCAGCAGCCAAGCGGACAGGGCCTTGGGTACGCAGTATTTT | CASSQADRALGTQYF
NA | TRBJ2-3 | NA | TRBV6-5 | TGTGCCAGTCGGAGCGGTCCTTCTTTGGGCACAGATACGCAGTATTTT | CASRSGPSLGTDTQYF
NA | TRBJ1-5 | NA | TRBV20-1 | TGCAGTGCCCCCGACGGGGGTAATCAGCCCCAGCATTTT | CSAPDGGNQPQHF
NA | TRBJ2-1 | NA | TRBV20-1 | TGCAGTGCTAGTCCTGCGGACTCGTATCACAATGAGCAGTTCTTC | CSASPADSYHNEQFF
NA | TRBJ2-7 | TRBD1 | TRBV12-3/TRBV12-4 | TGTGCCAGCAGCGCCCGGACAGGGGTACCCTACGAGCAGTACTTC | CASSARTGVPYEQYF
NA | TRBJ2-3 | NA | TRBV2 | TGTGCCAGCAGCCGACGGAGAGGGGCAGATACGCAGTATTTT | CASSRRRGADTQYF
few | TRBJ2-5 | NA | TRBV4-1 | TGCGCCAGCAGCCAAGTAGGGGTCGGGGAGACCCAGTACTTC | CASSQVGVGETQYF
once | TRBJ2-3 | TRBD2 | TRBV20-1 | TGCAGTGCTAGCCCACTAGCGCGCACAGATACGCAGTATTTT | CSASPLARTDTQYF
few | TRBJ2-3 | NA | TRBV6-4 | TGTGCCAGCAGTGATAGTGGTACTAGTCTGGATACGCAGTATTTT | CASSDSGTSLDTQYF
NA | TRBJ2-1 | TRBD2 | TRBV10-3 | TGTGCCACACTACCTAGCGGGAGCTCCTACAATGAACAGTTCTTC | CATLPSGSSYNEQFF
NA | TRBJ2-1 | NA | TRBV20-1 | TGCAGTGCTAGACCAGTCGCTCACAAGAGTGAGCAGTTCTTC | CSARPVAHKSEQFF
NA | TRBJ2-5 | TRBD2 | TRBV10-3 | TGTGCCATCAGTGGACTAGCGGGGGGGCAGCAAGAGACCCAGTACTTC | CAISGLAGGQQETQYF
NA | TRBJ2-3 | TRBD2 | TRBV5-1 | TGCGCCAGCAGCTTTAGCGGGGGGGCCCCTGATACGCAGTATTTT | CASSFSGGAPDTQYF
once | TRBJ2-1 | TRBD2 | TRBV7-6 | TGTGCCAGCAGCTTAGTTGCGGGAGGGGGTTCCTACAATGAGCAGTTCTTC | CASSLVAGGGSYNEQFF
few | TRBJ2-7 | NA | TRBV3-1 | TGTGCCAGCAGCCAATATCCAGGGAGCGAGCAGTACTTC | CASSQYPGSEQYF
NA | TRBJ2-2 | TRBD2 | TRBV7-9 | TGTGCCAGCAGCTTAGCAGCGACTAGCGGCGCCGGGGAGCTGTTTTTT | CASSLAATSGAGELFF
few | TRBJ2-5 | NA | TRBV5-5 | TGTGCCAGCGGGTCTCAAGAGACCCAGTACTTC | CASGSQETQYF
NA | TRBJ1-1 | TRBD1 | TRBV19 | TGTGCCAGTAGTGCACGACAGGGGGGCACTGAAGCTTTCTTT | CASSARQGGTEAFF
NA | TRBJ2-7 | NA | TRBV4-1 | TGCGCCAGCAGCCAAGGATTGGCCTACGAGCAGTACTTC | CASSQGLAYEQYF
NA | TRBJ2-5 | TRBD2 | TRBV10-3 | TGTGCCGTCAGTGCAGCGGGGGAAGAGACCCAGTACTTC | CAVSAAGEETQYF
NA | TRBJ1-2 | TRBD1 | TRBV7-2 | TGTGCCAGCAGCTTTGGGGACAGAACTTATAACTATGGCTACACCTTC | CASSFGDRTYNYGYTF
NA | TRBJ2-7 | NA | TRBV29-1 | TGCAGCGTCGGACACAGGGGAGGCTCCTACGAGCAGTACTTC | CSVGHRGGSYEQYF